The 24 T cell receptor beta chains given below trace back to one sample, sequenced in a study of OX40 agonist ivuxolimab in advanced cancers. Clones were sequenced by immunoSEQ multiplex PCR, and TCRdb holds only the in-frame ones, with some missing. The data hold tens of thousands of clones, with 84% observed a single time. Sequencing used CD4+ or CD8+ T cells sorted from blood, obtained in a trial of the OX40 agonist ivuxolimab. These TCRs come from an adult with an advanced solid tumor such as melanoma, head and neck, liver or kidney cancer.

In its sample, this clone was seen a few times. The V gene is TRBV18, the J gene TRBJ1-5, with D possibly TRBD1 on 6 matching bases. Trimming left V 2 bases short and J 2 bases short, with 13 bases between. There are 16 residues in the CDR3. Germline CDR1 and CDR2: KGHSH and LQKENI. CDR3 sequence reads: CASSPETGGRNQPQHF. The CDR3 DNA follows: TGTGCCAGCTCACCAGAGACAGGAGGTCGCAATCAGCCCCAGCATTTT.

The chain links TRBV5-1 to TRBJ1-1; D unresolved. CDR3 length: 13 amino acids. With 2 bases removed from V and 1 base from J, the gap between germline ends came to 6 bases. Germline V gives CDR1 SGHRS, CDR2 YFSETQ. The CDR3 is CASSLRENTEAFF. CDR3 DNA: TGCGCCAGCAGCTTAAGGGAGAACACTGAAGCTTTCTTT.

The chain recombines TRBV5-1 with TRBJ2-1; 10 bases map to TRBD1. Germline V lookup: CDR1 SGHRS, CDR2 YFSETQ. The ends lost 4 bases at V and 1 base at J; junction bases unmatched: 8. The CDR3 runs 17 residues. The CDR3 loop is CASSQGQGTKSYNEQFF. The CDR3 bases are TGCGCCAGCAGCCAGGGACAGGGGACGAAATCCTACAATGAGCAGTTCTTC.

V usage is TRBV6-5 and J usage is TRBJ1-2, with D unresolved. Germline V gene data show CDR1 as MNHEY and CDR2 as SVGAGI. The CDR3 sequence is 14 residues long. Trimming took 9 bases from V and 4 from J, leaving 18 bases between them. The CDR3 sequence is CASRPAGNIYGYTF. The CDR3 nucleotides are TGTGCCAGTAGACCAGCCGGGAACATCTATGGCTACACCTTC.

The DNA of the CDR3 is TGTGCCAGCAGTGAAGGGACAGGGCCTTATGGCTACACCTTC. Protein: CASSEGTGPYGYTF. This sequence joins TRBV2 and TRBJ1-2; the match to TRBD1 covers 8 bases. This CDR3 region has 14 residues. CDR1 is SNHLY, CDR2 FYNNEI, per germline. V trimming: 1 base; J trimming: 5 bases; junction bases outside the gene matches: 3.

V usage is TRBV7-9 and J usage is TRBJ2-5; 7 bases are shared with TRBD1. Germline assignment: CDR1 SEHNR and CDR2 FQNEAQ (reference sequence). CDR3 length: 14 amino acids. Trimming cost V 5 bases and J 3 bases; bases outside gene matches: 6. CDR3 bases: TGTGCCAGCAGCACGACCGGGACAGAAGAGACCCAGTACTTC. Its translation is CASSTTGTEETQYF.

With regard to this clone: The same CDR3 can be traced to other DNA sequences in this sample. This chain joins TRBV29-1 and TRBJ2-1, with 11 positions matching TRBD2. Germline assignment: CDR1 SQVTM and CDR2 ANQGSEA. The CDR3 extends over 14 amino acids. The DNA of the CDR3 is TGCGCAGCTCGGCTAGCGGGGGGCTACAATGAGCAGTTCTTC. This codes for CAARLAGGYNEQFF.

The chain joins TRBV28 to TRBJ1-1; 7 bases map to TRBD1. Looked up from germline, CDR1 is MDHEN and CDR2 is SYDVKM. This CDR3 is 15 amino acids long. Trimming removed 8 bases from V and 0 bases from J; junction bases left unmatched: 9. CDR3 coding DNA: TGTGCCAGCCGGGGAGCGCAGGGGGTGAACACTGAAGCTTTCTTT. Translated, it gives CASRGAQGVNTEAFF.

The V and J genes are TRBV19 and TRBJ2-5, with 13 nucleotides matching TRBD2. This CDR3 is 15 amino acids long. Germline V gene lookup returns CDR1 LNHDA and CDR2 SQIVND (reference sequence). Unmatched junction bases numbered 4, after V lost 5 bases and J lost 4 bases. The CDR3: CASSGTSGVGETQYF. The DNA for the CDR3 is TGTGCCAGTAGTGGGACTAGCGGGGTTGGAGAGACCCAGTACTTC.

The chain is built from TRBV7-3 and TRBJ2-3, with D maybe TRBD1 (5 bases). The CDR3 spans 15 residues. Between the trimmed V and J ends, which lost 5 bases and 2 bases, there was a span of 14 bases. CDR1 and CDR2 from the germline V gene are SGHTA and FQGTGA. DNA of the CDR3: TGTGCCAGCAGCCGCACAGGTGATTCCACAGATACGCAGTATTTT. This encodes CASSRTGDSTDTQYF.

The chain couples TRBV28 to TRBJ1-2; possibly TRBD1 for D (5 bases). This CDR3 region has 15 residues. Germline CDR1 is MDHEN and CDR2 is SYDVKM. The germline V and J ends were trimmed by 5 bases and 6 bases, with 19 bases remaining between them. In DNA form, the CDR3 reads TGTGCCAGCAGTGAAATGTGGACAAATGGGGATGGCTACACCTTC. Translating it yields CASSEMWTNGDGYTF.

The chain joins TRBV7-2 to TRBJ2-2, with D possibly matching TRBD1 (6 bases). Germline loops: CDR1 SGHTA, CDR2 FQGNSA. The CDR3 covers 15 residues. The ends were cut back, 4 bases at V and 5 bases at J, with 14 bases in the middle. The DNA for the CDR3 is TGTGCCAGCAGCTCGGACAGATCAGGGACCGGGGAGCTGTTTTTT. This sequence encodes CASSSDRSGTGELFF.

The chain joins TRBV5-8 to TRBJ2-7; D assignment may be TRBD1 or TRBD2 (5 bases each). Trimming took 2 bases from V and 1 from J, leaving 13 bases between them. The CDR3 has 15 amino acids. Germline CDR1 is SGHTS and CDR2 is YDEGEE. The CDR3 loop reads CASSLSWRTSYEQYV. The DNA of the CDR3 is TGTGCCAGCAGCTTATCGTGGAGGACATCCTACGAGCAGTACGTC.

The J gene is TRBJ2-2, the V gene TRBV19; 8 bases agree with TRBD1. In germline, CDR1 is LNHDA, CDR2 SQIVND (reference sequence). There are 16 residues in the CDR3. After removal of 4 bases from V and 0 bases from J, the junction contained 4 bases not matched to a gene. The CDR3 protein is CASSKGQAPNTGELFF. CDR3 in DNA: TGTGCCAGTAGTAAGGGACAGGCACCGAACACCGGGGAGCTGTTTTTT.

This rearrangement joins TRBV29-1 to TRBJ1-1; D is unresolved. The CDR3 is 12 amino acids. The V and J ends lost 6 bases and 1 base respectively, with 9 bases between them. Germline V gene data show CDR1 as SQVTM and CDR2 as ANQGSEA. CDR3 loop: CSVRTGNTEAFF. The CDR3 bases are TGCAGCGTCAGGACGGGGAACACTGAAGCTTTCTTT.

V is TRBV5-1 and J is TRBJ2-3, with a weak D call TRBD2 (5 bases). The CDR3 consists of 15 residues. The germline CDR1 and CDR2 sequences are SGHRS and YFSETQ. Trimming pared 1 base from V and 1 base from J, leaving 10 bases between. The DNA of the CDR3 is TGCGCCAGCAGCTTGACAGCGGAACGCACAGATACGCAGTATTTT. Its protein is CASSLTAERTDTQYF.

The CDR3 region has the DNA TGCGCCAGCAGCGTCCCCGGGACGGATACAGCCCAAGAGACCCAGTACTTC. It translates to CASSVPGTDTAQETQYF. The rearrangement uses TRBV5-1 and TRBJ2-5; D tentatively reads TRBD1 or TRBD2 (5 bases each). CDR3 size: 17 residues. The V gene's germline CDR1 is SGHRS and CDR2 YFSETQ. The V end lost 4 bases, the J end lost 1 base, and 20 bases lay between the germline ends.

The chain uses TRBV19 and TRBJ1-1, with D possibly matching TRBD1 (6 bases). Germline V gene data show CDR1 as LNHDA and CDR2 as SQIVND (reference sequence). CDR3 length: 15 amino acids. V lost 7 bases to trimming and J lost 4 bases, with 19 bases between them. The CDR3 bases are TGTGCCAGTATGATCGGCACAGGGTTAATCACTGAAGCTTTCTTT. As protein: CASMIGTGLITEAFF.

V and J are TRBV4-3 and TRBJ2-1; no clear D gene. The germline gives CDR1 LGHNA, CDR2 YSLEER. This CDR3 is 11 amino acids long. V lost 1 base and J lost 9, with 4 bases in between. The CDR3 here is CASSQGGEQFF. Here the CDR3 DNA reads TGCGCCAGCAGCCAAGGGGGTGAGCAGTTCTTC.

Only one count was recorded for this clone. V is TRBV4-2 and J is TRBJ2-3; possibly TRBD1 for D (5 bases). The CDR3 sequence is 17 residues long. V was pared by 1 base and J by 4 bases, with 18 bases between. Germline CDR1 and CDR2: LGHNA and YNFKEQ. CDR3 region: CASSQVAGMVRADTQYF. The CDR3, as DNA: TGTGCCAGCAGCCAAGTGGCAGGGATGGTTCGGGCAGATACGCAGTATTTT.

The chain couples TRBV6-1 to TRBJ1-4; no reliable D call. Germline V gene lookup returns CDR1 MNHNS and CDR2 SASEGT. The V gene lost 2 bases and the J gene lost 5 bases, with 21 bases spanning the gap. This CDR3 is 18 amino acids long. The DNA of the CDR3 is TGTGCCAGCAGTGAACGAGCTGGTCTCCTAGTCGACAATGAAAAACTGTTTTTT. Residues: CASSERAGLLVDNEKLFF.

The gene calls are TRBV4-3 and TRBJ2-4; no definite D call. Between the trimmed V and J ends, which lost 2 bases and 8 bases, there was a span of 13 bases. In germline, CDR1 is LGHNA, CDR2 YSLEER. This CDR3 contains 14 residues. The CDR3 DNA reads as TGCGCCAGCAGCCAAAGAAGCATTGGGGACATTCAGTACTTC. This sequence encodes CASSQRSIGDIQYF.

The V and J genes are TRBV11-2 and TRBJ2-5, with D possibly matching TRBD2 (5 bases). From germline, CDR1 is SGHAT and CDR2 FQNNGV. This CDR3 region has 15 residues. V dropped 4 bases and J dropped 4 bases, with 16 bases sitting between them. The CDR3: CASSSKEGVGETQYF. The CDR3 region has the DNA TGTGCCAGCAGCTCAAAAGAGGGAGTCGGAGAGACCCAGTACTTC.

This chain links TRBV14 with TRBJ2-1, with D possibly TRBD2 on 6 matching bases. The germline V gene encodes CDR1 SGHDN and CDR2 FVKESK. Trimming removed 4 bases from V and 9 bases from J, with 16 bases in between. CDR3 length: 14 amino acids. The CDR3: CASSRAGPKGEQFF. The CDR3 nucleotides are TGTGCCAGCAGCCGGGCGGGGCCCAAGGGTGAGCAGTTCTTC.